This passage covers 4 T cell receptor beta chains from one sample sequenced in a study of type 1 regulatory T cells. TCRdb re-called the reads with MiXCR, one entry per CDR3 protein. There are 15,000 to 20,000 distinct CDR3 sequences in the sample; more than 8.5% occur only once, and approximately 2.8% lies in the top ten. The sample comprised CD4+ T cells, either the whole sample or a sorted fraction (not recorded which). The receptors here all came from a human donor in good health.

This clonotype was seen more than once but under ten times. The CDR3 is CASSLGSVGRGLREQYF. The CDR3 DNA sequence: TGTGCCAGCAGCTTAGGGTCCGTTGGGAGGGGGCTTCGCGAGCAGTACTTC. The V call is TRBV7-2, the J call TRBJ2-7; D may be TRBD1 or TRBD2 (7 bases each). Trimming left V 1 base short and J 6 bases short, with 22 bases between. The V gene's germline CDR1 is SGHTA and CDR2 FQGNSA. The length of the CDR3 is 17 residues.

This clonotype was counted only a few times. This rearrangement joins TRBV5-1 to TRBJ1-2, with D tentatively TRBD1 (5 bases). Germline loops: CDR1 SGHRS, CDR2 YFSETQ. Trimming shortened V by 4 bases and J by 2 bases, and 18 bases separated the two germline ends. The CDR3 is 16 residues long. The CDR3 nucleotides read TGCGCCAGCAGCCTCACGTCAGGGTTTGAAAACTATGGCTACACCTTC. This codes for CASSLTSGFENYGYTF. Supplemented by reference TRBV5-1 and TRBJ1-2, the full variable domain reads KAGVTQTPRYLIKTRGQQVTLSCSPISGHRSVSWYQQTPGQGLQFLFEYFSETQRNKGNFPGRFSGRQFSNSRSEMNVSTLELGDSALYLCASSLTSGFENYGYTFGSGTRLTVV.

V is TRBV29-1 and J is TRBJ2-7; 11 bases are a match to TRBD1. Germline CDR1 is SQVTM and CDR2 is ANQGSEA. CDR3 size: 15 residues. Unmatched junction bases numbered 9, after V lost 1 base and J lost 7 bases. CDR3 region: CSVEGVGGQGGEQYF. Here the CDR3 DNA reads TGCAGCGTTGAAGGAGTCGGGGGACAGGGGGGAGAGCAGTACTTC.

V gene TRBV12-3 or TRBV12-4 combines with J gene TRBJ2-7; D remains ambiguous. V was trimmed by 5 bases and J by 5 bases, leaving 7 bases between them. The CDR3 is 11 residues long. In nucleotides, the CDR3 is TGTGCCAGCAGTCTACACAACGAGCAGTACTTC. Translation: CASSLHNEQYF.